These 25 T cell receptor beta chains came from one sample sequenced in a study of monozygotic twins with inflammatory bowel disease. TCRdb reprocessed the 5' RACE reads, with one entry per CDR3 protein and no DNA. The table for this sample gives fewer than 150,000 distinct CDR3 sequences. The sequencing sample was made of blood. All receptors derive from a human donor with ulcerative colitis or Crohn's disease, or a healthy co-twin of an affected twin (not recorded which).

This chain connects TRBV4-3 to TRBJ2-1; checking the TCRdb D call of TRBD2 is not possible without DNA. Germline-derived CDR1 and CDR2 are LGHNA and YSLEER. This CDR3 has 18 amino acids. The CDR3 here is CASSQGTSGGVGYNEQFF.

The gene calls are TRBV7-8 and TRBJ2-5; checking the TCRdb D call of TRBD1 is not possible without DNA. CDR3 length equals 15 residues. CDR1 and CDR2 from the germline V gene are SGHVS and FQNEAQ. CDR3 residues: CASRYLRGLGETQYF.

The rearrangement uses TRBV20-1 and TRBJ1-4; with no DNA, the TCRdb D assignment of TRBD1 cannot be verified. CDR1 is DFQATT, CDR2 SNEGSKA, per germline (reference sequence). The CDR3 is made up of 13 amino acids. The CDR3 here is CSARTGLGEKLFF.

The CDR3: CASSIARGPTSGANVLTF. This rearrangement joins TRBV19 to TRBJ2-6; TCRdb's D call of TRBD1 is untestable without DNA. The CDR3 runs to 18 residues. In germline, CDR1 is LNHDA, CDR2 SQIVND (reference sequence).

The CDR3 sequence: CASSQVAGGRGDTQYF. The chain is built from TRBV4-3 and TRBJ2-3; TCRdb gives TRBD2 as the D gene, but with no DNA this cannot be confirmed. Germline CDR1 and CDR2: LGHNA and YSLEER. CDR3 size: 16 residues.

The CDR3 spells CASSQKPGQGAPGLLTRALTQYF. The genes are TRBV4-1 and TRBJ2-3; TCRdb names TRBD1, which stays unverified in the absence of DNA. Germline assignment: CDR1 MGHRA and CDR2 YSYEKL. CDR3 size: 23 residues.

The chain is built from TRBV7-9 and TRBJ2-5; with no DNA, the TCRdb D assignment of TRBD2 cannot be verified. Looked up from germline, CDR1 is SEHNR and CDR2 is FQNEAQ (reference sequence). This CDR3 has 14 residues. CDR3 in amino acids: CASRESGGAQTQYF.

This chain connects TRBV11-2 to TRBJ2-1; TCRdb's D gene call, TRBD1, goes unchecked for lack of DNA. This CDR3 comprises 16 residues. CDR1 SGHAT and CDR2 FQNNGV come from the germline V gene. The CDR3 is CASSLRPGSISNEQFF.

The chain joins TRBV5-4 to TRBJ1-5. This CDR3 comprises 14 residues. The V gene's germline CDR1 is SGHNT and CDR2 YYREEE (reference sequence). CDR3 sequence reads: CASSLLGSNQPQHF.

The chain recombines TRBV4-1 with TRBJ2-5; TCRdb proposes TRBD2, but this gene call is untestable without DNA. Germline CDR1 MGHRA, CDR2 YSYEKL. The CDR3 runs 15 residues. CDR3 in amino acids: CASSQPGTRRGTQYF.

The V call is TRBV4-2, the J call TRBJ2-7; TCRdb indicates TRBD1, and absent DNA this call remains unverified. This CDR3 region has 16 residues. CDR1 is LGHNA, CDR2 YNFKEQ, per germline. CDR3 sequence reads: CASSQLHSAPQYEQYF.

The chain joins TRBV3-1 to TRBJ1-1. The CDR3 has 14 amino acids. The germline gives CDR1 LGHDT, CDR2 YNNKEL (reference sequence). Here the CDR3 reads CASSQGHVNTEAFF.

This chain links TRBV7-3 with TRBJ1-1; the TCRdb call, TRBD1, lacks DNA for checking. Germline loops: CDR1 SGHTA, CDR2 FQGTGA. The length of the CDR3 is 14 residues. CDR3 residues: CASSLLGAQSEAFF. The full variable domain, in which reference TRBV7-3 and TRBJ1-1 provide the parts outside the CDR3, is GAGVSQTPSNKVTEKGKYVELRCDPISGHTALYWYRQSLGQGPEFLIYFQGTGAADDSGLPNDRFFAVRPEGSVSTLKIQRTERGDSAVYLCASSLLGAQSEAFFGQGTRLTVV.

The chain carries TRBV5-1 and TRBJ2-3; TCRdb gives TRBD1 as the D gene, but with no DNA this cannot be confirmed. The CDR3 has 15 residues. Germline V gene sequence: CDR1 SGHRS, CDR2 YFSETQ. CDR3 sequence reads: CASSLEGGGRDTQYF.

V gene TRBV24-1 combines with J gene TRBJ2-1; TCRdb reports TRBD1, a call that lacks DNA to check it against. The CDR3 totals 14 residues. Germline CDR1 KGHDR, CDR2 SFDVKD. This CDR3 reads CATSDTDRWDEQFF.

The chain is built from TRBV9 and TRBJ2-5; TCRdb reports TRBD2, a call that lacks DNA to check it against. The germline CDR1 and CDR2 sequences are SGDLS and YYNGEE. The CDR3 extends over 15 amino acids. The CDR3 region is CASSVVGTRQETQYF.

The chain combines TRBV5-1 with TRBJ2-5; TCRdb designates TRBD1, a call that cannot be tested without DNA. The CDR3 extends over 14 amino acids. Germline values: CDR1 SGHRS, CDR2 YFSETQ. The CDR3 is CASSDRGDQETQYF.

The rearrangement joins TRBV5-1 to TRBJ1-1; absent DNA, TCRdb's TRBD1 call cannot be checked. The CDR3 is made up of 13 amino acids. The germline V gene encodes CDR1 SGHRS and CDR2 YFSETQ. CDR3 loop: CASRPTGGTEAFF.

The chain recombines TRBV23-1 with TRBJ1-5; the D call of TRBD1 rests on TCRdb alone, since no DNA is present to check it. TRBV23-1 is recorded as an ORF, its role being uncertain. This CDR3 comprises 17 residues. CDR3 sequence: CASSQSRPDYSNQPQHF.

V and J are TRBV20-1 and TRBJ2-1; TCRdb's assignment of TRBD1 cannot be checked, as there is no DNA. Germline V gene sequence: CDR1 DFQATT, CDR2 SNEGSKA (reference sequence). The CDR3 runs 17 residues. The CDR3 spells CSARGVRGQGVSNEQFF.

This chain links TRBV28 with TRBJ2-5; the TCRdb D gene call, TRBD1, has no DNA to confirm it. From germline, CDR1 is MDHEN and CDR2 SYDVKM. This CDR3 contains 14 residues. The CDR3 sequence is CASRGYRGRETQYF.

CDR3 amino acids: CASSLGDRVSYEQYF. This chain joins TRBV7-2 and TRBJ2-7; TCRdb returns TRBD1, unconfirmable since there is no DNA. The CDR3 has 15 amino acids. Germline values: CDR1 SGHTA, CDR2 FQGNSA.

CDR3 region: CASSYSYGQYGYTF. The chain is built from TRBV6-2 or TRBV6-3 and TRBJ1-2; TCRdb reports TRBD1, a call that lacks DNA to check it against. CDR1 is MNHEY and CDR2 is SVGEGT in the germline V gene. The CDR3 totals 14 residues.

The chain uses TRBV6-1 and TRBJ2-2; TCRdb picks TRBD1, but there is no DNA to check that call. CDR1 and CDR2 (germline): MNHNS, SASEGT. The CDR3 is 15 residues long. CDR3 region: CASSRDRTNTGELFF.

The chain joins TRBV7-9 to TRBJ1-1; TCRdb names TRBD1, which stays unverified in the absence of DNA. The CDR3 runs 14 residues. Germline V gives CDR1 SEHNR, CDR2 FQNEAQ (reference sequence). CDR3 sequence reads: CASRWTGGGSEAFF.